Listed below are T cell receptor beta chains from one sample, sequenced in a study of Graves' ophthalmopathy and Graves' hyperthyroidism. TCRdb ran MiXCR on the multiplex PCR reads and lists one entry per CDR3 protein. The repertoire includes a few hundred thousand distinct CDR3 sequences, 15% to 20% of them detected once, and 2.4% sits in the top ten. The sequenced sample was peripheral blood. These receptors originate from an adult woman with stable Graves' hyperthyroidism. CDR3s include the opening cysteine and the closing phenylalanine or tryptophan. D genes are given only for firm matches. Only some rows state a clone size, as once, few, many or a class for expanded clones.

abundance: .
v_gene: TRBV12-3/TRBV12-4
j_gene: TRBJ2-5
d_gene: TRBD2
CDR3nt: TGTGCCAGCAGGCTTCGGGTAGCGGGAGACCCCCAGTACTTC
CDR3aa: CASRLRVAGDPQYF

abundance: .
v_gene: TRBV30
j_gene: TRBJ2-5
d_gene: .
CDR3nt: TGTGCCTGGAGACAGGGCCAAGAGACCCAGTACTTC
CDR3aa: CAWRQGQETQYF

abundance: once
v_gene: TRBV19
j_gene: TRBJ2-2
d_gene: .
CDR3nt: TGTGCCAGTAGTCCCGACATGGGAGCCGGGGAGTTGTTTTTT
CDR3aa: CASSPDMGAGELFF

abundance: many
v_gene: TRBV7-9
j_gene: TRBJ2-5
d_gene: .
CDR3nt: TGTGCCAGCGCGTGGTATTCGGAAGAGACCCAGTACTTC
CDR3aa: CASAWYSEETQYF

abundance: .
v_gene: TRBV3-1
j_gene: TRBJ2-7
d_gene: TRBD2
CDR3nt: TGTGCCAGCAGCCAAGCAGGACTAGCGGGATACGAGCAGTACTTC
CDR3aa: CASSQAGLAGYEQYF

abundance: .
v_gene: TRBV20-1
j_gene: TRBJ1-1
d_gene: .
CDR3nt: TGCAGTGCTAGGAAGCCATCTAGTAGGAACACTGAAGCTTTCTTT
CDR3aa: CSARKPSSRNTEAFF

abundance: many
v_gene: TRBV20-1
j_gene: TRBJ1-1
d_gene: .
CDR3nt: TGCAGTGCAAGGGCCATCCGGGAGACTGAAGCTTTCTTT
CDR3aa: CSARAIRETEAFF

abundance: .
v_gene: TRBV4-1
j_gene: TRBJ2-7
d_gene: .
CDR3nt: TGCGCCAGCAGCCAAGAAGGGGAGGAGTACGAGCAGTACTTC
CDR3aa: CASSQEGEEYEQYF

abundance: many
v_gene: TRBV7-2
j_gene: TRBJ2-4
d_gene: TRBD1
CDR3nt: TGTGCCAGCAGCTCAGCGCGCATCGGACAGGCTGTAGGCAAAAACATTCAGTACTTC
CDR3aa: CASSSARIGQAVGKNIQYF

abundance: many
v_gene: TRBV6-2/TRBV6-3
j_gene: TRBJ2-7
d_gene: TRBD2
CDR3nt: TGTGCCAGCAGTTACGGTAATAGCGGGGGGGGCTACGAGCAGTACTTC
CDR3aa: CASSYGNSGGGYEQYF

abundance: .
v_gene: TRBV4-2
j_gene: TRBJ2-5
d_gene: .
CDR3nt: TGTGCCAGCAGCCAAGTGTCAGGGAGGGGGCAAGAGACCCAGTACTTC
CDR3aa: CASSQVSGRGQETQYF

abundance: many
v_gene: TRBV7-6
j_gene: TRBJ2-5
d_gene: .
CDR3nt: TGTGCCAGCAGCTTCCCTGGAGGGGTGAGACAAGAGACCCAGTACTTC
CDR3aa: CASSFPGGVRQETQYF

abundance: many
v_gene: TRBV5-8
j_gene: TRBJ2-7
d_gene: TRBD1
CDR3nt: TGTGCCAGCAGCGTACGACAGGGTTACGAGCAGTACTTC
CDR3aa: CASSVRQGYEQYF

abundance: few
v_gene: TRBV12-3/TRBV12-4
j_gene: TRBJ1-5
d_gene: .
CDR3nt: TGTGCCAGCAGTTTTGGTGGGGGGATAAACAATCAGCCCCAGCATTTT
CDR3aa: CASSFGGGINNQPQHF

abundance: few
v_gene: TRBV19
j_gene: TRBJ2-6
d_gene: .
CDR3nt: TGTGCCAGTAGTTTCCTCGGGGTCGGTGGGGCCAACGTCCTGACTTTC
CDR3aa: CASSFLGVGGANVLTF

abundance: many
v_gene: TRBV11-2
j_gene: TRBJ2-5
d_gene: TRBD2
CDR3nt: TGTGCCAGCAGCTTGCAGGGAGGGCGGGAGACCCAGTACTTC
CDR3aa: CASSLQGGRETQYF

abundance: many
v_gene: TRBV6-4
j_gene: TRBJ2-2
d_gene: TRBD2
CDR3nt: TGTGCCAGCAGTCTCGGACTAGCGTCGGTCGGCGCCGGGGAGCTGTTTTTT
CDR3aa: CASSLGLASVGAGELFF

abundance: few
v_gene: TRBV30
j_gene: TRBJ2-7
d_gene: .
CDR3nt: TGTGCCTGGAGTGTAGACTATTCGGGCGAGCAGTACTTC
CDR3aa: CAWSVDYSGEQYF

abundance: few
v_gene: TRBV12-3/TRBV12-4
j_gene: TRBJ2-7
d_gene: .
CDR3nt: TGTGCCAGCAGGGGGGGACCGACCTACGAGCAGTACTTC
CDR3aa: CASRGGPTYEQYF

abundance: many
v_gene: TRBV6-2/TRBV6-3
j_gene: TRBJ1-5
d_gene: .
CDR3nt: TGTGCCAGCAAAGATAGCAATCAGCCCCAGCATTTT
CDR3aa: CASKDSNQPQHF

abundance: many
v_gene: TRBV20-1
j_gene: TRBJ2-7
d_gene: .
CDR3nt: TGCAGTGCTAGCTCGGCAGGGTCTCCGATCTACGAGCAGTACTTC
CDR3aa: CSASSAGSPIYEQYF

abundance: many
v_gene: TRBV7-9
j_gene: TRBJ1-3
d_gene: .
CDR3nt: TGTGCCAGCAGCTGGTCCCAGAGTTGGGGAGACACCATATATTTT
CDR3aa: CASSWSQSWGDTIYF